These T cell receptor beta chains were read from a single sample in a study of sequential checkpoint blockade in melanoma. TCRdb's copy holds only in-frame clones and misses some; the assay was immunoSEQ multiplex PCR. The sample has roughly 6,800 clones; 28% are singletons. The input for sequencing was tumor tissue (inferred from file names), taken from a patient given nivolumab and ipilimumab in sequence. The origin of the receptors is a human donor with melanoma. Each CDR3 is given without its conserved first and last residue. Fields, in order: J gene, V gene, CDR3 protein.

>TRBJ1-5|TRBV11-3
ASSFGGFGTDQH
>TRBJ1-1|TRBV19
ASSIEGQMNTEAF
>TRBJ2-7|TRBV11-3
ASRPTGNSYEQY
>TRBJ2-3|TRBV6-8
ASSRLAGVTDTQY
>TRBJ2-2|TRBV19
ASSIVRGPTLYGELF
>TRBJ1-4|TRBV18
ASSDGQVFNEKLF
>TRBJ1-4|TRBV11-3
ASSFSEATNEKLF
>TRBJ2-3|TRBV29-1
SVEDLGLAGGLDTQY
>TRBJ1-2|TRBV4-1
ASSQDLIGTGGPNGYT
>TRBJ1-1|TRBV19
ASSTLGRAEAF
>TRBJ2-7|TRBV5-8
ASSLNQVTTAYEQY
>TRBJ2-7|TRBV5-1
ASSLASGPYEQY
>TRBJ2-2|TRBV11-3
ASSFGSGVNTGELF
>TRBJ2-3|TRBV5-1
ASSGGLAGGPTDTQY
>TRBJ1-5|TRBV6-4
ASSWGSAQH
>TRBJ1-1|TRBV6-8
ASSYSPDSGNEAF
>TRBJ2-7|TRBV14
ASSPLTGLSYEQY
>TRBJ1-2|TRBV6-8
AIRGRENYGYT
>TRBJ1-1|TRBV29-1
SVSWGQTRETEAF
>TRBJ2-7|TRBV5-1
ASSLEPGDLYEQY
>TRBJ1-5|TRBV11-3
ASSATGRGGNQPQH
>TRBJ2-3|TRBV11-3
ASSLELGGLGTQY
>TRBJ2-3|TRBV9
ASSVAQDTQY
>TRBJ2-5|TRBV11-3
ASSLRQGGETQY
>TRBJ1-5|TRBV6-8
ATSGAGGQPQH
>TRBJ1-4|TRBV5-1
ASSPQTGANEKLF
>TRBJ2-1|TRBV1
ASSQERDTSSYNEQF
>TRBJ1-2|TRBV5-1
ASSPQTANYGYT
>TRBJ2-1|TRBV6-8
ASSHTIAGGPSHEQF
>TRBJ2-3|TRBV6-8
ASTPSVARTDTQY
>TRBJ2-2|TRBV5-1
ASSPGLAALFANTGELF
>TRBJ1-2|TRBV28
ASSRTWGVYGYT
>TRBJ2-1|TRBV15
ATSRAYLKRLAGNEQF
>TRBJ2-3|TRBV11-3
ASSLRENTDTQY
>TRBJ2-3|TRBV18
ASSPTGDTQY
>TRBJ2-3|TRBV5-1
ASNRELGTDTQY